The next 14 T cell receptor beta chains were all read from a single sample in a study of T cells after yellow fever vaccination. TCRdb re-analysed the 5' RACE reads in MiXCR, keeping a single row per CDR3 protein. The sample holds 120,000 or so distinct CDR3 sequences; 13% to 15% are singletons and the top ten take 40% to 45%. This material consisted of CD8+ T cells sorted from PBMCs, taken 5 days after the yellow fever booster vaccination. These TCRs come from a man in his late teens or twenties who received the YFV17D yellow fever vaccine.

The CDR3 is CASSPPRYEQYF. The CDR3 coding sequence is TGTGCCAGCAGCCCCCCCAGGTACGAGCAGTACTTC. The chain couples TRBV7-9 to TRBJ2-7; D is uncertain. In germline, CDR1 is SEHNR, CDR2 FQNEAQ (reference sequence). V shed 5 bases and J shed 4 bases, with 9 bases lying between them. The CDR3 is 12 amino acids.

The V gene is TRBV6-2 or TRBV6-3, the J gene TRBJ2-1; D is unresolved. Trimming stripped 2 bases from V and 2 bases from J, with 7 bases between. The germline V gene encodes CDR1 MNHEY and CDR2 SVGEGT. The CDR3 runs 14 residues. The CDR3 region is CASSYGETYNEQFF. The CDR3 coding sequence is TGTGCCAGCAGTTACGGGGAAACCTACAATGAGCAGTTCTTC.

CDR3 nucleotide sequence: TGCGCCAGCAGCCTGGGACAGGGTCCCTACAATGAGCAGTTCTTC. Translation gives CASSLGQGPYNEQFF. The chain has TRBV4-1 and TRBJ2-1; 9 positions agree with TRBD1. From germline, CDR1 is MGHRA and CDR2 YSYEKL. Trimming took 4 bases from V and 2 from J; bases not matched to a gene: 3. The CDR3 loop spans 15 amino acids.

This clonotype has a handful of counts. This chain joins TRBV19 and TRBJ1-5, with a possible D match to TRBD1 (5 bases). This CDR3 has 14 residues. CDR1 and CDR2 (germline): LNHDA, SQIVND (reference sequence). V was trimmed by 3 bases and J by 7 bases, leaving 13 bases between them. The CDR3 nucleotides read TGTGCCAGTAGTATTCGCTCAGGGTGGCAGCCCCAGCATTTT. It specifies CASSIRSGWQPQHF.

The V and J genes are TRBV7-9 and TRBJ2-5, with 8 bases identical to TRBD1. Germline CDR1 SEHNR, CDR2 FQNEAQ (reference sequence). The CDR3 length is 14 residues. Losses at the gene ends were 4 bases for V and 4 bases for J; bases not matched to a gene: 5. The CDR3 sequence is CASSSGQERETQYF. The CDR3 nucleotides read TGTGCCAGCAGCTCGGGACAGGAGCGAGAGACCCAGTACTTC.

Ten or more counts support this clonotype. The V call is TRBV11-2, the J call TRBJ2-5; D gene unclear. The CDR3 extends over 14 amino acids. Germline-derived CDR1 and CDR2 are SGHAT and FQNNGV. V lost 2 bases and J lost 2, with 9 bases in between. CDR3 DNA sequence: TGTGCCAGCAGCTTATTCAGTCGGCAAGAGACCCAGTACTTC. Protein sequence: CASSLFSRQETQYF.

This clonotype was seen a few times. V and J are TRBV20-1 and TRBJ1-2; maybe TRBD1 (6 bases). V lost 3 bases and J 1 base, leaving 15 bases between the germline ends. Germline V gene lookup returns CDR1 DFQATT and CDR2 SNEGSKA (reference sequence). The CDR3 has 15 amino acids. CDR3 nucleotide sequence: TGCAGTGCTAGTGACTGGACAGCAAGTAACTATGGCTACACCTTC. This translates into CSASDWTASNYGYTF.

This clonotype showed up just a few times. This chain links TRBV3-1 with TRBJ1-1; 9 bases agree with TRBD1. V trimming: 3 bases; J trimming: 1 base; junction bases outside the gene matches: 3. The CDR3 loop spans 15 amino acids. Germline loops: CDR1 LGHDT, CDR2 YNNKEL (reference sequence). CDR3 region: CASSQGTGQNTEAFF. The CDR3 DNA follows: TGTGCCAGCAGCCAGGGGACAGGGCAGAACACTGAAGCTTTCTTT.

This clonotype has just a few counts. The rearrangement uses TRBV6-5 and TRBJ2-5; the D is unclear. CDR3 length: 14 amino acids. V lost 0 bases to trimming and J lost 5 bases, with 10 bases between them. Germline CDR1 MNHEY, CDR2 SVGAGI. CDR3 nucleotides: TGTGCCAGCAGTTACTCGAATGGCCAGGAGACCCAGTACTTC. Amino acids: CASSYSNGQETQYF.

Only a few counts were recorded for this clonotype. Written as DNA, the CDR3 is TGTGCCAGCAGTAAAGTAAGCTCCTACAATGAGCAGTTCTTC. Its protein product is CASSKVSSYNEQFF. J is TRBJ2-1 and V is TRBV6-2 or TRBV6-3; D uncertain. Deletions cut 5 bases from V and 0 bases from J, with 8 bases between. CDR3 length: 14 amino acids. In germline, CDR1 is MNHEY, CDR2 SVGEGT.

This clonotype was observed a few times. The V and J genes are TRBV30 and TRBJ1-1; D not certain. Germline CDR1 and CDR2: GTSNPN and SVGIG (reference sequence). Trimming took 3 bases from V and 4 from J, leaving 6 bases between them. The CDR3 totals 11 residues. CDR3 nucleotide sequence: TGTGCCTGGAGGAGTATCACTGAAGCTTTCTTT. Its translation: CAWRSITEAFF.

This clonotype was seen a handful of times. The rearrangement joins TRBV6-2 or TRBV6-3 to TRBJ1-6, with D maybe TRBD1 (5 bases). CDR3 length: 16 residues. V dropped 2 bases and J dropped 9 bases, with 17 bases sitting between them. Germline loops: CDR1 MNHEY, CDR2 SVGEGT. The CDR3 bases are TGTGCCAGCAGTTACCCCGGGACGGCCGCTACTTCACCCCTCCACTTT. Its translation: CASSYPGTAATSPLHF.

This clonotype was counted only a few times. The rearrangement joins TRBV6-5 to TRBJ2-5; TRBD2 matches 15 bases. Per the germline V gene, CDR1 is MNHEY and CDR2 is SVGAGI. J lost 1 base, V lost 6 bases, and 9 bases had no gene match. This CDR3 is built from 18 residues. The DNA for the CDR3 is TGTGCCAGCAGCCCTGAGGGACTAGCGGGGGGACTCCAAGAGACCCAGTACTTC. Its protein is CASSPEGLAGGLQETQYF.

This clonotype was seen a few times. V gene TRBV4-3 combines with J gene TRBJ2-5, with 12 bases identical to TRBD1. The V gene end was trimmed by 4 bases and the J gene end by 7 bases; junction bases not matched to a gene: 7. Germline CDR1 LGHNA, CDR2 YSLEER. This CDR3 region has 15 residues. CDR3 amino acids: CASSPGTGGGATQYF. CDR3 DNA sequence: TGCGCCAGCAGCCCAGGGACAGGGGGCGGCGCGACCCAGTACTTC.